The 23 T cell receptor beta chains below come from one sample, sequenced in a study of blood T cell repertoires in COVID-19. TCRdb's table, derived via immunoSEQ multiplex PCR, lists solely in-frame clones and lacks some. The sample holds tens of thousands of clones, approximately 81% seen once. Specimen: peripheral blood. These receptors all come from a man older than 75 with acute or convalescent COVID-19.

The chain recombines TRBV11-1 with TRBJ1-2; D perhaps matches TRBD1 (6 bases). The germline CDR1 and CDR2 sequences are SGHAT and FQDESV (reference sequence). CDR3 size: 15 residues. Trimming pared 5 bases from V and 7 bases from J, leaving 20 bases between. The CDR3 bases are TGTGCCAGCAGCGCATATCAGGGGCCCTATGGTGGCTACACCTTC. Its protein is CASSAYQGPYGGYTF.

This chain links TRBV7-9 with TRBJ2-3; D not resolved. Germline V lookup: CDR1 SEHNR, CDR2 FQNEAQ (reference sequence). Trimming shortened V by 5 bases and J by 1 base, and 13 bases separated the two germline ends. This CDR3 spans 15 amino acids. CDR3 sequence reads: CASSPTEARTDTQYF. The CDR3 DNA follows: TGTGCCAGCAGCCCCACAGAAGCCCGCACAGATACGCAGTATTTT.

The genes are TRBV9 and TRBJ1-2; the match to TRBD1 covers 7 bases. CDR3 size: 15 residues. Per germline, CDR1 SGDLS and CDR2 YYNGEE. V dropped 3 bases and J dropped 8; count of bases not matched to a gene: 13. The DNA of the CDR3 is TGTGCCAGCAGCGCATGGGAACAGGGGATCAACGGCTACACCTTC. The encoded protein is CASSAWEQGINGYTF. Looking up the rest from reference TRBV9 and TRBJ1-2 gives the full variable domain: DSGVTQTPKHLITATGQRVTLRCSPRSGDLSVYWYQQSLDQGLQFLIQYYNGEERAKGNILERFSAQQFPDLHSELNLSSLELGDSALYFCASSAWEQGINGYTFGSGTRLTVV.

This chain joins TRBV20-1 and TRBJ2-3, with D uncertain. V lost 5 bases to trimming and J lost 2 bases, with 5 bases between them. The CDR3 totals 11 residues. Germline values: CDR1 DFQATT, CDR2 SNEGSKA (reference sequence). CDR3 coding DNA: TGCAGTGCTGACACCACAGATACGCAGTATTTT. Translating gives CSADTTDTQYF.

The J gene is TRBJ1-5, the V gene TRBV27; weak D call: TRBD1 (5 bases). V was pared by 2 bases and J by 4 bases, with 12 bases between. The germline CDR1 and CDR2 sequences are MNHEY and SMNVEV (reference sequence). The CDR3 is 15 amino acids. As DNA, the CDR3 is TGTGCCAGCAGTTTAGTCGGGGGATGGAATCAGCCCCAGCATTTT. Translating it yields CASSLVGGWNQPQHF.

CDR3 sequence: CASSPQTGEMGQPQHF. The DNA of the CDR3 is TGTGCCAGCAGCCCCCAGACAGGGGAAATGGGACAGCCCCAGCATTTT. V usage is TRBV4-2 and J usage is TRBJ1-5; 8 nucleotides agree with TRBD1. J was trimmed by 7 bases and V by 4 bases; bases with no gene match: 12. Germline V gives CDR1 LGHNA, CDR2 YNFKEQ. This CDR3 comprises 16 residues.

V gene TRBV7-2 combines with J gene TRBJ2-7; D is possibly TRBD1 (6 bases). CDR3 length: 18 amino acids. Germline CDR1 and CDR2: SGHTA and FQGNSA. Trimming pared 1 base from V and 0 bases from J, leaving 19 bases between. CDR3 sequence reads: CASSLGSRFGQHSYEQYF. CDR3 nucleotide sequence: TGTGCCAGCAGCTTAGGTTCTCGATTCGGACAGCACTCCTACGAGCAGTACTTC.

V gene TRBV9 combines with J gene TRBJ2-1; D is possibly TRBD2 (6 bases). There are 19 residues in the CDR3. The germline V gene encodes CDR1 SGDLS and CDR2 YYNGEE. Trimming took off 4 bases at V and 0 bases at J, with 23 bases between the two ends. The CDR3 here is CASSPPPVSSASSYNEQFF. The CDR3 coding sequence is TGTGCCAGCAGCCCTCCCCCGGTTTCTAGCGCCTCCTCCTACAATGAGCAGTTCTTC. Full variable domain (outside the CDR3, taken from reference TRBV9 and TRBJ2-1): DSGVTQTPKHLITATGQRVTLRCSPRSGDLSVYWYQQSLDQGLQFLIQYYNGEERAKGNILERFSAQQFPDLHSELNLSSLELGDSALYFCASSPPPVSSASSYNEQFFGPGTRLTVL.

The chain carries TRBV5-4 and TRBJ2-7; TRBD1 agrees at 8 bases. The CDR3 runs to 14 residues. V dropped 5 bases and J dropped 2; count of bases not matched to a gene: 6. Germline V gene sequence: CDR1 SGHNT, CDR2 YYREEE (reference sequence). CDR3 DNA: TGTGCCAGCAGTGGGGGGACAGGTACCTACGAGCAGTACTTC. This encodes CASSGGTGTYEQYF.

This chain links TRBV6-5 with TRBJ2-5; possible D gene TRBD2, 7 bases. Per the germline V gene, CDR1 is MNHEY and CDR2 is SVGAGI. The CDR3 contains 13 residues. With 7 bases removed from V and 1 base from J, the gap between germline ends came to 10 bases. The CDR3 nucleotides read TGTGCCAGCATGGGGGGGGCCCAAGAGACCCAGTACTTC. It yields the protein CASMGGAQETQYF.

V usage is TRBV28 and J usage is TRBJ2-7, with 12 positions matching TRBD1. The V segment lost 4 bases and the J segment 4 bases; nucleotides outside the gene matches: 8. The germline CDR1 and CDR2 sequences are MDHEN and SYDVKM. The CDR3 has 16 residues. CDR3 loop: CASSSIRDRGRYEQYF. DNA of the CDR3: TGTGCCAGCAGTTCGATCCGGGACAGGGGGCGGTACGAGCAGTACTTC.

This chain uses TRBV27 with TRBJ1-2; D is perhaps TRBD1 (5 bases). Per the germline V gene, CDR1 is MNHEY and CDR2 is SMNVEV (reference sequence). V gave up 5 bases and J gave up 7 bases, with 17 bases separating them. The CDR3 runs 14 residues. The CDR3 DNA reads TGTGCCAGCAGTGCAAACATAGGGGTCGGTGGCTACACCTTC. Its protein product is CASSANIGVGGYTF.

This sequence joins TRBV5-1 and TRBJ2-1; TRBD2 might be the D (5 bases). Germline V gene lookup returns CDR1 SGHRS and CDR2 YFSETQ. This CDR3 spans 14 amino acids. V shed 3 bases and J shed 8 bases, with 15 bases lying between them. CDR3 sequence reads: CASSYLADSDEQFF. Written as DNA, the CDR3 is TGCGCCAGCAGCTACCTAGCAGACTCGGATGAGCAGTTCTTC.

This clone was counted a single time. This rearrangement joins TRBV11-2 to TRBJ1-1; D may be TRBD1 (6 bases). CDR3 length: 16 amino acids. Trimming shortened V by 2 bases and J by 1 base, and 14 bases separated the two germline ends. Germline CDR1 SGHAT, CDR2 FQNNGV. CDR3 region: CASSLLTGGGNTEAFF. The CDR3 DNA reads TGTGCCAGCAGCTTACTGACAGGAGGTGGGAACACTGAAGCTTTCTTT.

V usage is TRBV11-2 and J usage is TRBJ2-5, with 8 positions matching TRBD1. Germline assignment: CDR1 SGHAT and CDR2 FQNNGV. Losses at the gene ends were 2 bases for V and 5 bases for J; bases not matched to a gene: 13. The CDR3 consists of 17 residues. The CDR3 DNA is TGTGCCAGCAGCTTAAGGCACTCCGGACAGGGCGGGGAGACCCAGTACTTC. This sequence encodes CASSLRHSGQGGETQYF.

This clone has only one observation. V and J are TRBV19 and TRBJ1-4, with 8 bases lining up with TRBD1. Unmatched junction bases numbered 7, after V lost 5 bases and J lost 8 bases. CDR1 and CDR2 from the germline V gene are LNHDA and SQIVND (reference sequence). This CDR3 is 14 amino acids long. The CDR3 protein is CASSSGQGEEKLFF. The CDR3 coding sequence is TGTGCCAGTAGTTCCGGACAGGGAGAGGAAAAACTGTTTTTT.

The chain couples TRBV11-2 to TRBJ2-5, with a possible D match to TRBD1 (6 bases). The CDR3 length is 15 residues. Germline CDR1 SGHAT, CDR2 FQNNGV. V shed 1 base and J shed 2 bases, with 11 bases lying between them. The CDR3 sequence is CASSLVRGSQETQYF. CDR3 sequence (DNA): TGTGCCAGCAGCTTAGTCAGGGGATCTCAAGAGACCCAGTACTTC.

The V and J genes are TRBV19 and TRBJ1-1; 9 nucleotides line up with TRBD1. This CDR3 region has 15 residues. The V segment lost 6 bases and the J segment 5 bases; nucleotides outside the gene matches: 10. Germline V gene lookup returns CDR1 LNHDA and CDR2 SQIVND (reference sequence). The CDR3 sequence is CASSDPGQGRTEAFF. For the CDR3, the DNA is TGTGCCAGTAGCGATCCGGGACAGGGAAGGACTGAAGCTTTCTTT.

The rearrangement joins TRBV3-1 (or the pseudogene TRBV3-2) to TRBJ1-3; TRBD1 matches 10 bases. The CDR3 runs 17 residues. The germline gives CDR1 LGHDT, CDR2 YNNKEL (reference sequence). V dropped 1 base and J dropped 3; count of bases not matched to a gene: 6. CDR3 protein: CASSQGTGTGDGNTIYF. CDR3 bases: TGTGCCAGCAGCCAAGGAACCGGGACAGGGGATGGAAACACCATATATTTT.

The CDR3 sequence is CASSLGSGTGKTDTQYF. CDR3 nucleotides: TGCGCCAGCAGCCTGGGTAGCGGGACAGGGAAGACAGATACGCAGTATTTT. The J gene is TRBJ2-3, the V gene TRBV5-1; D is perhaps TRBD1 (9 bases). Germline-derived CDR1 and CDR2 are SGHRS and YFSETQ. V was trimmed by 4 bases and J by 3 bases, leaving 21 bases between them. The CDR3 length is 17 residues.

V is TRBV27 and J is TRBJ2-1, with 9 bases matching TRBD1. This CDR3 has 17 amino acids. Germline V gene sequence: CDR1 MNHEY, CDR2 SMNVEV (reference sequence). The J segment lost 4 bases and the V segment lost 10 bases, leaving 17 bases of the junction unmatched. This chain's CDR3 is CATRAGQGLSGYNEQFF. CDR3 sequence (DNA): TGTGCCACCCGAGCGGGACAGGGCCTGAGTGGATACAATGAGCAGTTCTTC.

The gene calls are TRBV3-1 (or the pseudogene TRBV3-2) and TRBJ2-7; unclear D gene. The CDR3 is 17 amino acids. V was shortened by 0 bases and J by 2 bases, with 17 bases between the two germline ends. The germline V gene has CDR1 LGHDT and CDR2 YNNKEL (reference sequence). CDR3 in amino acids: CASSQERDSIQTYEQYF. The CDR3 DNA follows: TGTGCCAGCAGCCAAGAGCGAGACTCCATTCAGACCTACGAGCAGTACTTC.

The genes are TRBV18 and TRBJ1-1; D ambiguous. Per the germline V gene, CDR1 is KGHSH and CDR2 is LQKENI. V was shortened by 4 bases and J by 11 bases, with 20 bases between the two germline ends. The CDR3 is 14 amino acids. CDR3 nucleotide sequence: TGTGCCAGCTCACTTGAGGGCCCTACAACGGTGGCTTTCTTT. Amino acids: CASSLEGPTTVAFF.